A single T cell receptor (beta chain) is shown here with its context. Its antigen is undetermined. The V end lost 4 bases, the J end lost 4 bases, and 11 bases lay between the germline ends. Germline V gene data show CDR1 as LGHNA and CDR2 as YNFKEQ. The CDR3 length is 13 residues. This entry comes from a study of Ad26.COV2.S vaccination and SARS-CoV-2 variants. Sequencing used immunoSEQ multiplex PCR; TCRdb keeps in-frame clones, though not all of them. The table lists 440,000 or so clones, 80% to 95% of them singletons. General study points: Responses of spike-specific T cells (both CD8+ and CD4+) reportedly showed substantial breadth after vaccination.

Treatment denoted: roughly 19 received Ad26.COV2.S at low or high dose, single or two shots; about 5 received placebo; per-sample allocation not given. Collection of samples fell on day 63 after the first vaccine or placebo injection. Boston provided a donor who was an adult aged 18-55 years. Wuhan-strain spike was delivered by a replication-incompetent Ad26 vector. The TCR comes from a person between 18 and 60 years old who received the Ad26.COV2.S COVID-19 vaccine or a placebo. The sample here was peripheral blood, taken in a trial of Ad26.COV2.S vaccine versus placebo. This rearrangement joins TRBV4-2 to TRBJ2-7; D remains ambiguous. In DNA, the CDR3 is TGTGCCAGCAGCCCACGGACGGGTTACGAGCAGTACTTC. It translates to CASSPRTGYEQYF.